This T cell receptor (beta chain) originates from a study of CD8+CD57+ T cells in acquired aplastic anemia (dated by TCRdb to the late 2010s). Notes on the research overall: DNA extracted from sorted CD4+ and CD8+ cells had a mean of approximately 3.5 ug, with a range of roughly 0.17 to 30 ug. CD8+CD57+ expansion was defined as frequency above the mean frequency observed in healthy subjects.

Patients chosen for sequencing had shown expansion of CD8+CD57+ cells by flow cytometry. All patients had severe acquired aplastic anemia diagnosed by International Study of Aplastic Anemia and Agranulocytosis and Camitta criteria. Patients had received no therapy at the time of blood sampling. The study deep-sequenced TCR repertoires of sorted CD4+ and CD8+ blood T cells from severe aplastic anemia patients and healthy subjects. In the USA, patient enrollment took place under clinicaltrials.gov protocols 00001620, 01623167, 00001397, 00071045, 00081523 and 00961064. Ficoll-Paque density gradient centrifugation was used to isolate peripheral blood mononuclear cells. CD4+ and CD8+ T cells were sorted by FACS or magnetic beads before DNA extraction. Notes on this clonotype: This clone's antigen is unknown. Base qualities are missing; no much larger clone stands one base away.

TCR beta VDJ combination and CDR3 sequence profiling used genomic DNA as the template. An Illumina HiSeq 2000 was the platform used for TCR repertoire sequencing. Concerning the study's data processing: TRBV/TRBJ rearrangement plots, CDR3 size and DJ length profiles, and Simpson's diversity index were used to evaluate the repertoires. The most abundant DNA sequence in the deep sequencing data was defined as the immunodominant clone. CDR3 amino acid sequences were screened for sharing across subjects and compared with published repertoires and the VDJdb database. TCRdb trimmed the raw reads at Q25, called clones with MiXCR and kept productive beta chains. Under each unique CDR3 protein, matching rows form one entry showing the most common genes and DNA. The V and J calls follow TCRdb's processing rather than the paper's. The sample records tens of thousands of distinct CDR3 sequences, approximately 63% of which are singletons. The biggest ten clones account for 50% to 65% of the sample.

Study-wide conclusions, independent of this receptor: No significant difference in CD8+ Simpson's diversity was found between patients and healthy controls (P=0.060). Although twenty-nine CD8+ CDR3 sequences were shared by patients and controls, these sequences appeared highly expressed in patients and within the immunodominant clones of patients.

Sequencing was carried out using sorted CD4+, CD8+, or CD8+CD57+ T cells (not recorded which) from PBMCs. The sequence derives from a human donor with aplastic anemia.

The CDR3 region reads CASSDQAQVNTEAFF. The nucleotide sequence is TGTGCCAGCAGCGACCAGGCTCAGGTGAACACTGAAGCTTTCTTT. The V gene is TRBV9 and the J gene is TRBJ1-1; the D gene is unclear. The germline V gene gives CDR1 as SGDLS and CDR2 as YYNGEE. V sheds 3 bases and J sheds 0 bases, leaving 12 bases between their ends. The CDR3 holds 15 amino acids from the cysteine to the phenylalanine. Only the CDR3 DNA stays, 45 bases, in frame from base 1.